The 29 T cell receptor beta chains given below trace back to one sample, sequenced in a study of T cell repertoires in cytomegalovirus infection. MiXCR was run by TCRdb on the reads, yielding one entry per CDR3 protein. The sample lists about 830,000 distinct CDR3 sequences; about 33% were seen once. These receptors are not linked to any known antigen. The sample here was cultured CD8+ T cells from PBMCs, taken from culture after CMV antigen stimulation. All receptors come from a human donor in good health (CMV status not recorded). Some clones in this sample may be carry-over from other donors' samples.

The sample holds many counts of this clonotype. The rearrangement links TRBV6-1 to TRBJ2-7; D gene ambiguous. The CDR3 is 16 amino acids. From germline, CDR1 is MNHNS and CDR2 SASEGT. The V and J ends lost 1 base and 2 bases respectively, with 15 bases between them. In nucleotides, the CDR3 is TGTGCCAGCAGTGAAGGGTTGTGGCAGACAACCTACGAGCAGTACGTC. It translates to CASSEGLWQTTYEQYV.

The CDR3 DNA follows: TGTGCCAGCACTGAGAGGGTTACCGGAAACACCATATATTTT. Translated: CASTERVTGNTIYF. This chain uses TRBV12-3 or TRBV12-4 with TRBJ1-3; unclear D gene. V lost 7 bases, J lost 4 bases, and 14 bases lay in between. This CDR3 spans 14 amino acids.

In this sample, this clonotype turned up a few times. The chain's CDR3 is CASSSPSGGETQYF. CDR3 coding DNA: TGTGCCAGCAGTTCCCCTAGCGGGGGTGAGACCCAGTACTTC. The J gene is TRBJ2-5, the V gene TRBV12-3 or TRBV12-4; 10 bases map to TRBD2. CDR3 length equals 14 residues. J lost 5 bases, V lost 4 bases, and 4 bases had no gene match.

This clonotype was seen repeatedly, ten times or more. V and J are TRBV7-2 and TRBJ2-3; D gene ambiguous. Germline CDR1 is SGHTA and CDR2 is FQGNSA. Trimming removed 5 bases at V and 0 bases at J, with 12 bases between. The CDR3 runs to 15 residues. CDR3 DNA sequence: TGTGCCAGCAGCAATCCAGTTTTTAGCACAGATACGCAGTATTTT. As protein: CASSNPVFSTDTQYF.

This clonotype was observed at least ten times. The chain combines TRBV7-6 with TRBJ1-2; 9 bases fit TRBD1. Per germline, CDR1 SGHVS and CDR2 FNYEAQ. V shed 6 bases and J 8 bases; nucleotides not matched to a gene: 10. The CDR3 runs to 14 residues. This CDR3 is CASSPSGQGPGYTF. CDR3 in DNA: TGTGCCAGCAGTCCTTCGGGACAGGGACCCGGCTACACCTTC.

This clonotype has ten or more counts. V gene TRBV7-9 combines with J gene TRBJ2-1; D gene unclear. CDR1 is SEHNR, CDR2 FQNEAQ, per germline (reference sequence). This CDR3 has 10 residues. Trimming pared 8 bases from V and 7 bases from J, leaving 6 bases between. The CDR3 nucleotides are TGTGCCAGCGGTACAAATGAGCAGTTCTTC. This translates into CASGTNEQFF.

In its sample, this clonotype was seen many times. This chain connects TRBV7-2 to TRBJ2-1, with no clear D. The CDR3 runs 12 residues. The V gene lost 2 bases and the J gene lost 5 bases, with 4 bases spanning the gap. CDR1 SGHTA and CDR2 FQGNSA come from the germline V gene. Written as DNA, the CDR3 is TGTGCCAGCAGCTTAATCCACAATGAGCAGTTCTTC. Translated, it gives CASSLIHNEQFF. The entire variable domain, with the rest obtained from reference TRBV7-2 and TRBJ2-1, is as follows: GAGVSQSPSNKVTEKGKDVELRCDPISGHTALYWYRQSLGQGLEFLIYFQGNSAPDKSGLPSDRFSAERTGGSVSTLTIQRTQQEDSAVYLCASSLIHNEQFFGPGTRLTVL.

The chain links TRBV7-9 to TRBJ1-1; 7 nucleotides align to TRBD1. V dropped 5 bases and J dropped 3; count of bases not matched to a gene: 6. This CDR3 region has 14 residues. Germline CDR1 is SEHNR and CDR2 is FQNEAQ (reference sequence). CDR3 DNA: TGTGCCAGCAGCAAAGGGACAGTTTACACTGAAGCTTTCTTT. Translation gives CASSKGTVYTEAFF.

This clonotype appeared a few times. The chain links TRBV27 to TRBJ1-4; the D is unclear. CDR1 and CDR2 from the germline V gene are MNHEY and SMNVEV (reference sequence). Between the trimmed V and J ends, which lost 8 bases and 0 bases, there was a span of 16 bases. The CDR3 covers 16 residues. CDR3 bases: TGTGCCAGCGGACGGACTGCCCGTGCAACTAATGAAAAACTGTTTTTT. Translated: CASGRTARATNEKLFF.

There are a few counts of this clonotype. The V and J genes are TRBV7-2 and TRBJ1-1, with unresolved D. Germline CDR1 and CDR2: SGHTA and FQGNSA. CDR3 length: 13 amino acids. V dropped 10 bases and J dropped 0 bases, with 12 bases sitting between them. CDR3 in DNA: TGTGCCAACCGACACGAAATGAACACTGAAGCTTTCTTT. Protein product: CANRHEMNTEAFF.

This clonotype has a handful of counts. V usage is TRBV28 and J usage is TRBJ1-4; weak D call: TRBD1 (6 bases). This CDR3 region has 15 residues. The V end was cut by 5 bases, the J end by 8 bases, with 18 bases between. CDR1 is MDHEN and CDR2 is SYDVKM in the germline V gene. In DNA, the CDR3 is TGTGCCAGCAGTGGCCTACAGGGAAAATCGGAAAAACTGTTTTTT. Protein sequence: CASSGLQGKSEKLFF.

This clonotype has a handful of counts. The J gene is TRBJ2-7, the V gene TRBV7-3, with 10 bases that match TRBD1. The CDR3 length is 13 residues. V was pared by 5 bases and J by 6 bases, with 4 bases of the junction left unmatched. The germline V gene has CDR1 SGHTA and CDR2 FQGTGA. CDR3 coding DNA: TGTGCCAGCAGCAGCCGGGACAGGGGCGAGCAGTACGTC. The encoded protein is CASSSRDRGEQYV.

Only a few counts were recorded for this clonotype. The chain's CDR3 is CASSLPREAKNIQYF. CDR3 nucleotides: TGTGCCAGCAGCCTCCCCAGGGAAGCCAAAAACATTCAGTACTTC. This chain joins TRBV5-6 and TRBJ2-4, with D maybe TRBD1 (5 bases). The length of the CDR3 is 15 residues. In germline, CDR1 is SGHDT, CDR2 YYEEEE. Trimming pared 4 bases from V and 0 bases from J, leaving 11 bases between. Looking up the rest from reference TRBV5-6 and TRBJ2-4 gives the full variable domain: DAGVTQSPTHLIKTRGQQVTLRCSPKSGHDTVSWYQQALGQGPQFIFQYYEEEERQRGNFPDRFSGHQFPNYSSELNVNALLLGDSALYLCASSLPREAKNIQYFGAGTRLSVL.

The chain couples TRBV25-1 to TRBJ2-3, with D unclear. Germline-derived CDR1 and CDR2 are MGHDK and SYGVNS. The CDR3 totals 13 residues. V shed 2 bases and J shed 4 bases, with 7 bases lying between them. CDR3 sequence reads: CASSEGIADTQYF. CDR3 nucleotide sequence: TGTGCCAGCAGTGAAGGGATCGCAGATACGCAGTATTTT.

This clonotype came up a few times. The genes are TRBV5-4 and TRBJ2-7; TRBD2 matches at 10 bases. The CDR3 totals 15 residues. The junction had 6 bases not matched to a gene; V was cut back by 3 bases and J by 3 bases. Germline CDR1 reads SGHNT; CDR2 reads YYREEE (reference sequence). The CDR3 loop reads CASSYLSGGLYEQYF. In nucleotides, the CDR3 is TGTGCCAGCAGCTACCTTAGCGGGGGGCTCTACGAGCAGTACTTC.

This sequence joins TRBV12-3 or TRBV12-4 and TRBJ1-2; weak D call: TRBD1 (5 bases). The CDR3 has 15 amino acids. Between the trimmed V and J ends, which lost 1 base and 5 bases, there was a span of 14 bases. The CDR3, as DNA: TGTGCCAGCAGTTTAGATGGTCCGGGGCAGTATGGCTACACCTTC. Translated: CASSLDGPGQYGYTF.

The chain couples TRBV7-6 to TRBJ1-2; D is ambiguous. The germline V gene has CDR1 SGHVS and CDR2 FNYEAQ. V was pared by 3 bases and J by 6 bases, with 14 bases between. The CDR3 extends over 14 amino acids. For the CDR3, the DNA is TGTGCCAGCAGCTTGGCGGCGGCGGCACATGGCTACACCTTC. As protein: CASSLAAAAHGYTF.

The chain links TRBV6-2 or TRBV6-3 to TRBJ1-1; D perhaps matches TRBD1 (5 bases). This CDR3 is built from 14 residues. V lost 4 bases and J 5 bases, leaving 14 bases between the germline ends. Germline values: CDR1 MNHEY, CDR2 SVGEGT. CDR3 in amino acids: CASSWIGGGTEAFF. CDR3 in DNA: TGTGCCAGCAGTTGGATCGGGGGAGGGACTGAAGCTTTCTTT.

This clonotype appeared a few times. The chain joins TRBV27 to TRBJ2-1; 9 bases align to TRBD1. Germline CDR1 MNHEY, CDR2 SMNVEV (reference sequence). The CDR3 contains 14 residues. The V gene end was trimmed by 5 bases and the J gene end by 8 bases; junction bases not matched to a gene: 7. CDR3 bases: TGTGCCAGCAGTGAACCGGGACAGGGTGATGAGCAGTTCTTC. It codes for CASSEPGQGDEQFF.

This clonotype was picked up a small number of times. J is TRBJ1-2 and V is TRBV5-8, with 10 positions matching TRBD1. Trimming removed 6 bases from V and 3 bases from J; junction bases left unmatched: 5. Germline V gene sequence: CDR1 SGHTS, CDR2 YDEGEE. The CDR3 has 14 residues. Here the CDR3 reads CASNRDRGDYGYTF. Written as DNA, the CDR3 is TGTGCCAGCAACCGGGACAGGGGTGACTATGGCTACACCTTC.

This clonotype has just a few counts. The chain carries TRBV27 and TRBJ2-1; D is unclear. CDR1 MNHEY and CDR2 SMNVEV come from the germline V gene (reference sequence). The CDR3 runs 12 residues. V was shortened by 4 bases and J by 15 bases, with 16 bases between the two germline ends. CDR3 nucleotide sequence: TGTGCCAGCAGTTCCAACCGGGTTTTGACGTTCTTC. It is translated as CASSSNRVLTFF.

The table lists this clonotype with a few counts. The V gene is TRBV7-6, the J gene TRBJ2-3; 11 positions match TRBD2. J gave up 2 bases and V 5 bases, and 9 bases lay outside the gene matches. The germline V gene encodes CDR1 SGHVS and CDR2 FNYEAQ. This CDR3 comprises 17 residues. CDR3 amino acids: CASSLGLADHLTDTQYF. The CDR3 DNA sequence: TGTGCCAGCAGCCTGGGACTAGCGGACCACCTCACAGATACGCAGTATTTT.

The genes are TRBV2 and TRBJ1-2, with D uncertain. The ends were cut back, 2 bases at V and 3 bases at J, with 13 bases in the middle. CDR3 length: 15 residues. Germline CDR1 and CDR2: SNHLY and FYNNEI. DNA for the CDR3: TGTGCCAGCAGTGAATGGGCCCCTTGGGACTATGGCTACACCTTC. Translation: CASSEWAPWDYGYTF.

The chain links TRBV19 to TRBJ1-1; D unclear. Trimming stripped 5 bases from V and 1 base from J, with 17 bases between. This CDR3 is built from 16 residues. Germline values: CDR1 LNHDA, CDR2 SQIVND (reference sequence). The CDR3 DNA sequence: TGTGCCAGTAGTTTCCCCCGCCCCTACAGGAACACTGAAGCTTTCTTT. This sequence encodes CASSFPRPYRNTEAFF.

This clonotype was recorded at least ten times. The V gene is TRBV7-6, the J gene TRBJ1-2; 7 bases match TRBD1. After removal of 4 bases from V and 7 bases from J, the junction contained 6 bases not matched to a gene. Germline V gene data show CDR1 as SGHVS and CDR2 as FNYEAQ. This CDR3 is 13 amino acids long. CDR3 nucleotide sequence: TGTGCCAGCAGCTCTACAGGGGAAAGTGGCTACACCTTC. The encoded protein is CASSSTGESGYTF.

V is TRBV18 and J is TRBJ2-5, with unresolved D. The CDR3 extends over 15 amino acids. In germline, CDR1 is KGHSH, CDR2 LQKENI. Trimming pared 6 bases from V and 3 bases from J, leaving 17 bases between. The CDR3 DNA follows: TGTGCCAGCTCTCCTCCCCGGACGGTAAAAGAGACCCAGTACTTC. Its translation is CASSPPRTVKETQYF. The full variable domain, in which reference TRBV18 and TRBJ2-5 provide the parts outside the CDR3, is NAGVMQNPRHLVRRRGQEARLRCSPMKGHSHVYWYRQLPEEGLKFMVYLQKENIIDESGMPKERFSAEFPKEGPSILRIQQVVRGDSAAYFCASSPPRTVKETQYFGPGTRLLVL.

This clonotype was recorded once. The CDR3, as DNA: TGTGCTTCGGCTCCGGGACCAAGCATGGGTAATGAAAAACTGTTTTTT. Amino acids: CASAPGPSMGNEKLFF. The gene calls are TRBV2 and TRBJ1-4; tentatively, D is TRBD1 (5 bases). Germline lookup yields CDR1 SNHLY and CDR2 FYNNEI. The CDR3 totals 16 residues.

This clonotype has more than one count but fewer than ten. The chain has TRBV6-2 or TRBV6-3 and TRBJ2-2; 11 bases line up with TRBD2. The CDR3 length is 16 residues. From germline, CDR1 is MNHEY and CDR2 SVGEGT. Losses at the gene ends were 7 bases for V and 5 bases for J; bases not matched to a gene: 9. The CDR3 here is CASTRTSGFSTGELFF. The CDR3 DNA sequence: TGTGCCAGCACCAGGACTAGCGGGTTTAGTACCGGGGAGCTGTTTTTT.

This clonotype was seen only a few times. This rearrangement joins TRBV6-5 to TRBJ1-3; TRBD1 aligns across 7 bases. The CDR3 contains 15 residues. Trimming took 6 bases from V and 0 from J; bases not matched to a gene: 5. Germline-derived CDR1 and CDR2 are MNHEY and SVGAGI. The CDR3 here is CASREQGYSGNTIYF. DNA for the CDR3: TGTGCCAGCAGGGAACAGGGGTACTCTGGAAACACCATATATTTT.